This T cell receptor beta chain stems from a study of blood T cell repertoires in COVID-19. Trimming removed 3 bases from V and 12 bases from J, with 18 bases in between. Looked up from germline, CDR1 is LNHDA and CDR2 is SQIVND (reference sequence). The CDR3 runs to 15 residues. Sequencing was performed with immunoSEQ multiplex PCR; in TCRdb, only in-frame clones are kept and a portion is missing. The sample comprises tens of thousands of clones, under 90% of which are singletons, and about 3.8% rests with the top ten. Material: peripheral blood. This sequence was found in an older woman with acute or convalescent COVID-19. The rearrangement links TRBV19 to TRBJ1-6; maybe TRBD1 (5 bases). The CDR3 here is CASSITRVDLRPLHF. The CDR3 nucleotides are TGTGCCAGTAGTATCACCAGGGTCGATCTTAGACCCCTCCACTTT.